Listed here are 28 T cell receptor beta chains from one sample, sequenced in a study of T cell responses to AZD1222 COVID-19 vaccine. Profiling relied on immunoSEQ multiplex PCR, and the TCRdb table lists in-frame clones only, not all of them. The data contain about 140,000 clones, about nine tenths of them singletons. The sample consisted of peripheral blood, taken 28 days after the second AZD1222 dose. The receptors were sampled from an adult who received the AZD1222 COVID-19 vaccine.

The genes are TRBV5-1 and TRBJ2-4; TRBD1 agrees at 10 bases. The CDR3 has 14 amino acids. Trimming at V came to 4 bases and at J to 6 bases, leaving 4 bases not matched to a gene. Germline V lookup: CDR1 SGHRS, CDR2 YFSETQ. In DNA form, the CDR3 reads TGCGCCAGCAGCCGAGGGGACAGGGGAAACATTCAGTACTTC. As protein: CASSRGDRGNIQYF.

V is TRBV28 and J is TRBJ2-7; the match to TRBD1 covers 11 bases. The CDR3 extends over 15 amino acids. Trimming took 5 bases from V and 3 from J; bases not matched to a gene: 6. Germline lookup yields CDR1 MDHEN and CDR2 SYDVKM. The CDR3 nucleotides read TGTGCCAGCAGTACCCGGGACAGGGGGGGCTACGAGCAGTACTTC. This codes for CASSTRDRGGYEQYF.

V gene TRBV15 combines with J gene TRBJ1-3, with D perhaps TRBD1 (6 bases). The length of the CDR3 is 16 residues. V was trimmed by 1 base and J by 0 bases, leaving 10 bases between them. Germline-derived CDR1 and CDR2 are LNHNV and YYDKDF (reference sequence). This CDR3 is CATSRGGGGSGNTIYF. DNA for the CDR3: TGTGCCACCAGCAGAGGGGGAGGGGGCTCTGGAAACACCATATATTTT.

This chain connects TRBV27 to TRBJ1-2; D remains ambiguous. This CDR3 contains 14 residues. The ends were cut back, 4 bases at V and 9 bases at J, with 18 bases in the middle. Germline CDR1 and CDR2: MNHEY and SMNVEV (reference sequence). The CDR3 bases are TGTGCCAGCAGTTCACCGCCGCAGGTACATAGCTACACCTTC. Translation gives CASSSPPQVHSYTF.

The chain recombines TRBV19 with TRBJ1-3; TRBD1 matches at 7 bases. CDR1 is LNHDA and CDR2 is SQIVND in the germline V gene (reference sequence). Trimming cost V 6 bases and J 0 bases; bases outside gene matches: 11. The CDR3 runs to 17 residues. This CDR3 reads CASSLGVQGGSGNTIYF. CDR3 coding DNA: TGTGCCAGTAGCCTAGGAGTCCAGGGGGGCTCTGGAAACACCATATATTTT.

V usage is TRBV19 and J usage is TRBJ1-1, with TRBD1 matching 7 bases. The CDR3 consists of 13 residues. Germline CDR1 and CDR2: LNHDA and SQIVND (reference sequence). V was clipped by 11 bases and J by 3 bases; unmatched bases: 9. CDR3 bases: TGTGCCTCCGTCGACAGGGCGGACACTGAAGCTTTCTTT. It codes for CASVDRADTEAFF.

The chain has TRBV5-4 and TRBJ2-3, with D unresolved. The CDR3 sequence is 14 residues long. CDR1 SGHNT and CDR2 YYREEE come from the germline V gene (reference sequence). The V gene lost 0 bases and the J gene lost 1 base, with 6 bases spanning the gap. For the CDR3, the DNA is TGTGCCAGCAGCTTGGCGGTTGGCACAGATACGCAGTATTTT. Its protein product is CASSLAVGTDTQYF.

The J gene is TRBJ2-1, the V gene TRBV20-1, with D unclear. With 3 bases removed from V and 3 bases from J, the gap between germline ends came to 12 bases. The CDR3 sequence is 14 residues long. Germline-derived CDR1 and CDR2 are DFQATT and SNEGSKA (reference sequence). The CDR3 sequence: CSASGSTFYNEQFF. The CDR3 DNA follows: TGCAGTGCTAGTGGTTCCACTTTCTACAATGAGCAGTTCTTC.

For the CDR3, the DNA is TGTGCCAGCAGTTTAATTTTAGCGGGAGGGCTCTCCTACGAGCAGTACTTC. Its protein product is CASSLILAGGLSYEQYF. The V call is TRBV27, the J call TRBJ2-7; 11 nucleotides align to TRBD2. Unmatched junction bases numbered 6, after V lost 2 bases and J lost 0 bases. Germline V lookup: CDR1 MNHEY, CDR2 SMNVEV (reference sequence). The CDR3 has 17 amino acids.

V gene TRBV5-1 combines with J gene TRBJ1-4; a weak D match, TRBD1 (5 bases). Deletions cut 4 bases from V and 0 bases from J, with 16 bases between. CDR3 size: 17 residues. Germline CDR1 reads SGHRS; CDR2 reads YFSETQ. CDR3 sequence: CASSTSTRGATNEKLFF. The CDR3, as DNA: TGCGCCAGCAGCACGTCAACGCGGGGGGCAACTAATGAAAAACTGTTTTTT.

The chain links TRBV19 to TRBJ1-2; 11 nucleotides align to TRBD1. V trimming: 7 bases; J trimming: 3 bases; junction bases outside the gene matches: 7. Germline V gene lookup returns CDR1 LNHDA and CDR2 SQIVND (reference sequence). The CDR3 is made up of 15 amino acids. CDR3 residues: CASTGQGASDYGYTF. The CDR3 DNA reads as TGTGCCAGTACCGGACAGGGGGCTAGTGACTATGGCTACACCTTC.

The chain has TRBV12-3 or TRBV12-4 and TRBJ1-4; D is ambiguous. V was clipped by 6 bases and J by 0 bases, with 5 bases between them. The CDR3 loop spans 13 amino acids. The CDR3 DNA reads TGTGCCAGCAGGTATACAACTAATGAAAAACTGTTTTTT. It yields the protein CASRYTTNEKLFF.

V and J are TRBV18 and TRBJ1-5, with 10 bases identical to TRBD1. V was clipped by 3 bases and J by 9 bases; unmatched bases: 8. The CDR3 has 15 residues. Germline assignment: CDR1 KGHSH and CDR2 LQKENI. The CDR3 loop is CASSPGQGVIWPQHF. The CDR3, as DNA: TGTGCCAGCTCACCCGGACAGGGGGTGATTTGGCCCCAGCATTTT.

The chain joins TRBV19 to TRBJ1-3; 7 bases are a match to TRBD1. The CDR3 runs 14 residues. Germline lookup yields CDR1 LNHDA and CDR2 SQIVND (reference sequence). V shed 10 bases and J 3 bases; nucleotides not matched to a gene: 9. Here the CDR3 reads CATGQFSVGNTIYF. CDR3 in DNA: TGTGCCACGGGACAGTTCTCGGTTGGAAACACCATATATTTT.

This clone occurred a few times. This chain joins TRBV19 and TRBJ2-7; D remains unclear. The germline gives CDR1 LNHDA, CDR2 SQIVND (reference sequence). The CDR3 contains 13 residues. Trimming took 3 bases from V and 6 from J, leaving 12 bases between them. The CDR3 here is CASSILVESEQYF. CDR3 coding DNA: TGTGCCAGTAGTATCTTGGTCGAGAGCGAGCAGTACTTC.

The chain has TRBV20-1 and TRBJ2-5; D might be TRBD1 (5 bases). This CDR3 comprises 11 residues. V was pared by 8 bases and J by 5 bases, with 12 bases between. Germline assignment: CDR1 DFQATT and CDR2 SNEGSKA (reference sequence). The CDR3 nucleotides are TGCAGTCCACAGGTGGTTGAGACCCAGTACTTC. This codes for CSPQVVETQYF.

In DNA form, the CDR3 reads TGCAGCGGTCAGGGACGAACTAATGAAAAACTGTTTTTT. This encodes CSGQGRTNEKLFF. V and J are TRBV29-1 and TRBJ1-4; D might be TRBD1 (5 bases). Germline loops: CDR1 SQVTM, CDR2 ANQGSEA. CDR3 size: 13 residues. Trimming left V 7 bases short and J 1 base short, with 10 bases between.

V gene TRBV7-9 combines with J gene TRBJ1-1; D perhaps matches TRBD1 (5 bases). CDR1 SEHNR and CDR2 FQNEAQ come from the germline V gene (reference sequence). Trimming removed 5 bases from V and 5 bases from J, with 18 bases in between. There are 15 residues in the CDR3. CDR3 sequence reads: CASSPQGAGRTEAFF. The CDR3 region has the DNA TGTGCCAGCAGCCCCCAGGGAGCAGGGCGGACTGAAGCTTTCTTT.

The genes are TRBV7-9 and TRBJ2-7; maybe TRBD2 (8 bases). V lost 2 bases to trimming and J lost 4 bases, with 18 bases between them. The germline V gene encodes CDR1 SEHNR and CDR2 FQNEAQ (reference sequence). The CDR3 loop spans 16 amino acids. CDR3 loop: CASSLPPGRGQYEQYF. The DNA of the CDR3 is TGTGCCAGCAGCTTACCCCCCGGGAGGGGGCAGTACGAGCAGTACTTC. Full variable domain (missing parts from reference TRBV7-9 and TRBJ2-7): DTGVSQNPRHKITKRGQNVTFRCDPISEHNRLYWYRQTLGQGPEFLTYFQNEAQLEKSRLLSDRFSAERPKGSFSTLEIQRTEQGDSAMYLCASSLPPGRGQYEQYFGPGTRLTVT.

This clone has just one count. This chain uses TRBV2 with TRBJ2-1; tentatively, D is TRBD1 (6 bases). The CDR3 runs 13 residues. Per the germline V gene, CDR1 is SNHLY and CDR2 is FYNNEI. Trimming shortened V by 6 bases and J by 8 bases, and 14 bases separated the two germline ends. CDR3 sequence reads: CASRDTGSDEQFF. Here the CDR3 DNA reads TGTGCCAGCAGGGATACAGGGAGCGATGAGCAGTTCTTC.

The rearrangement links TRBV5-4 to TRBJ2-7, with D possibly matching TRBD2 (6 bases). Germline V gene lookup returns CDR1 SGHNT and CDR2 YYREEE (reference sequence). The CDR3 extends over 16 amino acids. The V end was cut by 4 bases, the J end by 7 bases, with 24 bases between. This CDR3 reads CASSPGTALTAGEQYF. As DNA, the CDR3 is TGTGCCAGCAGCCCGGGCACGGCCTTGACGGCGGGGGAGCAGTACTTC.

V gene TRBV2 combines with J gene TRBJ2-7, with 9 bases aligning to TRBD1. V trimming: 6 bases; J trimming: 6 bases; junction bases outside the gene matches: 3. There are 12 residues in the CDR3. From germline, CDR1 is SNHLY and CDR2 FYNNEI. The CDR3: CASRDRGSEQYF. The CDR3 region has the DNA TGTGCCAGCAGGGACAGGGGTTCCGAGCAGTACTTC.

This clone was seen a handful of times. The chain links TRBV18 to TRBJ1-5; tentatively, D is TRBD1 (6 bases). Trimming shortened V by 5 bases and J by 5 bases, and 13 bases separated the two germline ends. The CDR3 totals 14 residues. Germline assignment: CDR1 KGHSH and CDR2 LQKENI. The CDR3 DNA follows: TGTGCCAGCTCAACCCAGGGGAGGCATCAGCCCCAGCATTTT. It specifies CASSTQGRHQPQHF.

The rearrangement joins TRBV9 to TRBJ1-6, with a possible D match to TRBD1 (6 bases). Germline V gene data show CDR1 as SGDLS and CDR2 as YYNGEE. Trimming shortened V by 4 bases and J by 1 base, and 18 bases separated the two germline ends. The CDR3 has 18 amino acids. DNA for the CDR3: TGTGCCAGCAGCCTAGTTACAGGGAAGAGGTCCTATAATTCACCCCTCCACTTT. Protein sequence: CASSLVTGKRSYNSPLHF.

CDR3 nucleotides: TGTGCCACCAGTGACCCGAGGACAGGGAGCACAGATACGCAGTATTTT. Translating gives CATSDPRTGSTDTQYF. The chain uses TRBV24-1 and TRBJ2-3; TRBD1 agrees at 8 bases. Germline CDR1 is KGHDR and CDR2 is SFDVKD. The CDR3 spans 16 residues. The ends lost 4 bases at V and 0 bases at J; junction bases unmatched: 5.

The chain carries TRBV5-1 and TRBJ2-5; TRBD1 is a possible D gene (5 bases). This CDR3 has 13 residues. V was pared by 5 bases and J by 2 bases, with 10 bases between. Per germline, CDR1 SGHRS and CDR2 YFSETQ. In DNA form, the CDR3 reads TGCGCCAGCAGTGGGCGGACACAAGAGACCCAGTACTTC. Protein product: CASSGRTQETQYF.

The rearrangement joins TRBV15 to TRBJ2-7; 10 bases match TRBD1. The CDR3 has 15 amino acids. The germline V gene encodes CDR1 LNHNV and CDR2 YYDKDF (reference sequence). Trimming at V came to 0 bases and at J to 7 bases, leaving 6 bases not matched to a gene. CDR3 sequence (DNA): TGTGCCACCAGCAGAGATCCGACAGGGGGCAAGGAGCAGTACTTC. Translated: CATSRDPTGGKEQYF.

The gene calls are TRBV6-5 and TRBJ1-2; D gene uncertain. Looked up from germline, CDR1 is MNHEY and CDR2 is SVGAGI. Trimming cost V 8 bases and J 4 bases, with 20 bases left between them. The CDR3 is 15 residues long. CDR3: CASHPGNLGIYGYTF. Written as DNA, the CDR3 is TGTGCCAGCCATCCGGGGAACCTCGGAATCTATGGCTACACCTTC.